This T cell receptor beta chain was captured in a study of T cell repertoires in cytomegalovirus infection. Turning to the study itself: Use of recently identified HLA-C-restricted and well-studied HLA-B-restricted CMV epitopes was part of the study. TCR beta signatures that were public indicated CMV infection and matching HLA type. General observations from the study: There were HLA-C-restricted CMV-specific TCR beta clonotypes dominating the ex vivo response. Totalled public TCR beta family frequency picked out people who carried CMV plus the relevant HLA.

TCRdb fed the reads into MiXCR, producing one record per CDR3 protein. This sample carries roughly 570,000 distinct CDR3 sequences, about 40% of them seen once, and the ten largest clones take 48%. CDR1 and CDR2 (germline): SGHTA, FQGNSA. The CDR3 sequence is 14 residues long. The V and J ends lost 1 base and 7 bases, in that order; junction bases with no gene match: 7. On this clonotype: Its antigen is not identified.

This sequence was found in a human donor in good health (CMV status not recorded). Some clones in this sample may be carry-over from other donors' samples. V gene TRBV7-2 combines with J gene TRBJ2-7; 7 bases agree with TRBD2. The sample in question was cultured PBMCs, obtained from culture after CMV antigen stimulation. The CDR3 DNA reads as TGTGCCAGCAGCTTAGTGTGGGGGGGGGGGGAGCAGTACTTC. Its protein product is CASSLVWGGGEQYF. Combining the CDR3 with reference TRBV7-2 and TRBJ2-7 gives the whole variable domain GAGVSQSPSNKVTEKGKDVELRCDPISGHTALYWYRQSLGQGLEFLIYFQGNSAPDKSGLPSDRFSAERTGGSVSTLTIQRTQQEDSAVYLCASSLVWGGGEQYFGPGTRLTVT.